One sample yielded the 8 T cell receptor beta chains listed below, sequenced in a study of cytotoxic CD8 clonotypes in ibrutinib-treated CLL. Method: immunoSEQ multiplex PCR; TCRdb's copy keeps in-frame clones and lacks some. The sample yields about 72,000 clones, around 68% seen once. The sample in question was PBMCs, obtained after 12 months of ibrutinib treatment. The receptors shown here come from a human donor with chronic lymphocytic leukemia.

The rearrangement joins TRBV5-4 to TRBJ1-2; D possibly corresponds to TRBD1 (5 bases). The CDR3 extends over 14 amino acids. From germline, CDR1 is SGHNT and CDR2 YYREEE (reference sequence). V shed 4 bases and J shed 8 bases, with 18 bases lying between them. In DNA form, the CDR3 reads TGTGCCAGCAGCCTTAACCAGGGAATTGGAGGCTACACCTTC. Translated, it gives CASSLNQGIGGYTF. The whole variable domain, filled in from reference TRBV5-4 and TRBJ1-2, reads ETGVTQSPTHLIKTRGQQVTLRCSSQSGHNTVSWYQQALGQGPQFIFQYYREEENGRGNFPPRFSGLQFPNYSSELNVNALELDDSALYLCASSLNQGIGGYTFGSGTRLTVV.

The chain joins TRBV7-6 to TRBJ2-2, with 7 bases that match TRBD1. Germline values: CDR1 SGHVS, CDR2 FNYEAQ. V trimming: 5 bases; J trimming: 5 bases; junction bases outside the gene matches: 5. This CDR3 region has 14 residues. CDR3 bases: TGTGCCAGCAGCGGAACACAGGGGACCGGGGAGCTGTTTTTT. Protein: CASSGTQGTGELFF.

The gene calls are TRBV5-6 and TRBJ1-1; tentative D call: TRBD1 (5 bases). Germline V gene sequence: CDR1 SGHDT, CDR2 YYEEEE. The length of the CDR3 is 15 residues. The ends were cut back, 1 base at V and 3 bases at J, with 13 bases in the middle. The CDR3 bases are TGTGCCAGCAGCTTGCGGGTAGGGGCGTACACTGAAGCTTTCTTT. It translates to CASSLRVGAYTEAFF.

The chain couples TRBV7-2 to TRBJ1-3, with 7 bases matching TRBD1. In germline, CDR1 is SGHTA, CDR2 FQGNSA. The CDR3 is made up of 17 amino acids. The V and J ends lost 5 bases and 0 bases, in that order; junction bases with no gene match: 10. The CDR3 DNA reads TGTGCCAGCAGCCCGAACAGGGGTCCCTCCTCTGGAAACACCATATATTTT. Translated: CASSPNRGPSSGNTIYF.

The chain is built from TRBV13 and TRBJ2-7; 13 nucleotides agree with TRBD2. CDR1 is PRHDT and CDR2 is FYEKMQ in the germline V gene (reference sequence). There are 17 residues in the CDR3. J gave up 3 bases and V 5 bases, and 10 bases lay outside the gene matches. The CDR3 region is CASSTRARLAGGYEQYF. In nucleotides, the CDR3 is TGTGCCAGCAGCACACGGGCGAGACTAGCGGGGGGCTACGAGCAGTACTTC.

V gene TRBV2 combines with J gene TRBJ1-2, with D possibly TRBD1 on 6 matching bases. V gave up 6 bases and J gave up 4 bases, with 9 bases separating them. In germline, CDR1 is SNHLY, CDR2 FYNNEI. This CDR3 is built from 12 residues. CDR3 nucleotide sequence: TGTGCCAGCAGCCTGGACAGCTATGGCTACACCTTC. Residues: CASSLDSYGYTF.

The gene calls are TRBV5-4 and TRBJ1-1; D ambiguous. This CDR3 comprises 13 residues. Germline CDR1 and CDR2: SGHNT and YYREEE (reference sequence). V shed 6 bases and J shed 1 base, with 10 bases lying between them. CDR3 amino acids: CASTGRENTEAFF. The CDR3 bases are TGTGCCAGCACAGGTAGGGAGAACACTGAAGCTTTCTTT.

The table lists this clone with a few counts. The J gene is TRBJ2-1, the V gene TRBV19, with a tentative D call TRBD2 (5 bases). The germline V and J ends were trimmed by 3 bases and 8 bases, with 14 bases remaining between them. CDR1 is LNHDA and CDR2 is SQIVND in the germline V gene (reference sequence). The CDR3 totals 14 residues. In DNA, the CDR3 is TGTGCCAGTAGTATCCGGCAGCTTAGCGATGAGCAGTTCTTC. Translation gives CASSIRQLSDEQFF.